These 13 T cell receptor beta chains originate from one sample sequenced in a study of blood T cell repertoires in COVID-19. The assay was immunoSEQ multiplex PCR, and TCRdb's table has in-frame clones only and misses some. This table has about 34,000 clones, about 90% appearing once. The sequenced material came from peripheral blood. The receptors were gathered from an elderly man with acute or convalescent COVID-19.

This chain links TRBV10-2 with TRBJ2-7, with a tentative D call TRBD2 (6 bases). The CDR3 is 13 residues long. Trimming left V 9 bases short and J 1 base short, with 13 bases between. CDR1 WSHSY and CDR2 SAAADI come from the germline V gene. The CDR3 nucleotides are TGCGCCAGTAAAGTAGGAGGGTCCTACGAGCAGTACTTC. It translates to CASKVGGSYEQYF.

CDR3 protein: CASSSTSRTGSNIQYF. The CDR3 region has the DNA TGTGCCAGCAGTTCCACCTCGAGGACAGGGTCCAACATTCAGTACTTC. The V gene is TRBV6-5, the J gene TRBJ2-4; 8 nucleotides align to TRBD1. V gave up 4 bases and J gave up 7 bases; unmatched junction bases: 12. The CDR3 loop spans 16 amino acids. Germline-derived CDR1 and CDR2 are MNHEY and SVGAGI.

V gene TRBV7-2 combines with J gene TRBJ2-7; D gene ambiguous. Between the trimmed V and J ends, which lost 2 bases and 2 bases, there was a span of 7 bases. Per the germline V gene, CDR1 is SGHTA and CDR2 is FQGNSA. The CDR3 totals 13 residues. The CDR3 is CASSLTVTYEQYF. CDR3 nucleotide sequence: TGTGCCAGCAGCTTAACGGTAACCTACGAGCAGTACTTC. Full variable domain (rest looked up from reference TRBV7-2 and TRBJ2-7): GAGVSQSPSNKVTEKGKDVELRCDPISGHTALYWYRQSLGQGLEFLIYFQGNSAPDKSGLPSDRFSAERTGGSVSTLTIQRTQQEDSAVYLCASSLTVTYEQYFGPGTRLTVT.

The chain employs TRBV7-3 and TRBJ2-2; D uncertain. The CDR3 loop spans 13 amino acids. Per germline, CDR1 SGHTA and CDR2 FQGTGA. V was clipped by 1 base and J by 10 bases, with 10 bases between them. This CDR3 is CASSLSEVTELFF. CDR3 nucleotide sequence: TGTGCCAGCAGCTTAAGCGAGGTGACGGAGCTGTTTTTT.

V gene TRBV6-5 combines with J gene TRBJ1-3; possibly TRBD1 for D (6 bases). CDR1 and CDR2 (germline): MNHEY, SVGAGI. Between the trimmed V and J ends, which lost 6 bases and 2 bases, there was a span of 14 bases. The CDR3 contains 15 residues. The CDR3 DNA reads TGTGCCAGCAGGCCTCAGGGGAGAGCTGGAAACACCATATATTTT. Translating it yields CASRPQGRAGNTIYF.

This rearrangement joins TRBV11-2 to TRBJ2-1; the match to TRBD2 covers 12 bases. Germline CDR1 reads SGHAT; CDR2 reads FQNNGV. This CDR3 is built from 16 residues. V trimming: 4 bases; J trimming: 5 bases; junction bases outside the gene matches: 6. In DNA, the CDR3 is TGTGCCAGCAGCTCCCGGCGGACTAGCGGGGACAATGAGCAGTTCTTC. Protein product: CASSSRRTSGDNEQFF. Variable domain in full (rest from reference TRBV11-2 and TRBJ2-1): EAGVAQSPRYKIIEKRQSVAFWCNPISGHATLYWYQQILGQGPKLLIQFQNNGVVDDSQLPKDRFSAERLKGVDSTLKIQPAKLEDSAVYLCASSSRRTSGDNEQFFGPGTRLTVL.

J is TRBJ1-4 and V is TRBV30; TRBD1 matches at 9 bases. Trimming at V came to 1 base and at J to 5 bases, leaving 2 bases not matched to a gene. Germline values: CDR1 GTSNPN, CDR2 SVGIG (reference sequence). The CDR3 runs to 14 residues. CDR3 in DNA: TGTGCCTGGAGTGCTGGGACAGGGAATGAAAAACTGTTTTTT. Encoded protein: CAWSAGTGNEKLFF.

CDR3 sequence reads: CASSLARAASDTQYF. Written as DNA, the CDR3 is TGTGCCAGCAGCCTTGCTCGCGCTGCCTCAGATACGCAGTATTTT. The chain couples TRBV2 to TRBJ2-3; D remains ambiguous. Per the germline V gene, CDR1 is SNHLY and CDR2 is FYNNEI. The length of the CDR3 is 15 residues. Trimming took off 6 bases at V and 4 bases at J, with 17 bases between the two ends.

The table lists this clone with a count of one. The chain uses TRBV2 and TRBJ1-5, with TRBD1 matching over 7 bases. V trimming: 5 bases; J trimming: 1 base; junction bases outside the gene matches: 2. The CDR3 length is 14 residues. The germline gives CDR1 SNHLY, CDR2 FYNNEI. The CDR3 loop is CASSRQGSNQPQHF. CDR3 sequence (DNA): TGTGCCAGCAGTCGACAGGGAAGCAATCAGCCCCAGCATTTT.

The chain links TRBV6-5 to TRBJ2-7; 7 bases map to TRBD1. J was trimmed by 9 bases and V by 5 bases; bases with no gene match: 13. This CDR3 is 14 amino acids long. CDR1 and CDR2 from the germline V gene are MNHEY and SVGAGI. The CDR3 protein is CASSPEGAPVLQYF. The CDR3 nucleotides are TGTGCCAGCAGTCCCGAGGGGGCGCCGGTGCTGCAGTACTTC.

This chain links TRBV5-6 with TRBJ1-2; TRBD1 aligns across 10 bases. This CDR3 spans 14 amino acids. Losses at the gene ends were 5 bases for V and 8 bases for J; bases not matched to a gene: 9. Per the germline V gene, CDR1 is SGHDT and CDR2 is YYEEEE. The DNA of the CDR3 is TGTGCCAGCAGTCCCGGGACAGGGGATCGCGGCTACACCTTC. Residues: CASSPGTGDRGYTF.

The chain recombines TRBV6-2 or TRBV6-3 with TRBJ2-5; 8 nucleotides agree with TRBD1. This CDR3 has 14 residues. Trimming at V came to 5 bases and at J to 4 bases, leaving 6 bases not matched to a gene. Germline CDR1 reads MNHEY; CDR2 reads SVGEGT. CDR3 DNA: TGTGCCAGCAGTAACGGACAGGGACGAGAGACCCAGTACTTC. Translation gives CASSNGQGRETQYF.

This rearrangement joins TRBV19 to TRBJ1-5; the match to TRBD1 covers 8 bases. Germline trimming cut 1 base from V and 5 bases from J; bases unmatched to any gene: 7. The germline CDR1 and CDR2 sequences are LNHDA and SQIVND (reference sequence). This CDR3 is built from 16 residues. The CDR3 is CASSIVRGRNYQPQHF. As DNA, the CDR3 is TGTGCCAGTAGTATAGTCAGGGGGCGAAATTATCAGCCCCAGCATTTT.